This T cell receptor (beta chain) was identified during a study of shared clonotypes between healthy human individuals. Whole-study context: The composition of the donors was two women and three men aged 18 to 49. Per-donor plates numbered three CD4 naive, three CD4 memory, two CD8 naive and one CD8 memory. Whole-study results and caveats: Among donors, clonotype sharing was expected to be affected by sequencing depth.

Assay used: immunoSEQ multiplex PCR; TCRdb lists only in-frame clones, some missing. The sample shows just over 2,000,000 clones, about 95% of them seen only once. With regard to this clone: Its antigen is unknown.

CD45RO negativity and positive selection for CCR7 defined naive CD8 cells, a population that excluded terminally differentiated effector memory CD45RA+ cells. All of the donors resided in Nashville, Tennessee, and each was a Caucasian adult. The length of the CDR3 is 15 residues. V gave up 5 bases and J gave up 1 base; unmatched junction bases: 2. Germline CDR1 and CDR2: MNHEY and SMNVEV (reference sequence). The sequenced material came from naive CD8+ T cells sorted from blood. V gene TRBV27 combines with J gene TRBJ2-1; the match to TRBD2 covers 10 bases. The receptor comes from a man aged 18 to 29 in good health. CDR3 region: CASSEREGSYNEQFF. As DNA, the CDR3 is TGTGCCAGCAGTGAGCGGGAGGGGTCCTACAATGAGCAGTTCTTC.